Listed below are T cell receptor beta chains from one sample, sequenced in a study of metastatic and nonmetastatic thyroid tumors. TCRdb reprocessed the PCR reads via MiXCR. The repertoire has about 9,100 clones, around 20% of them found once; the top ten carry roughly a sixth. The specimen was adjacent normal tissue. The receptors shown here come from a female donor with papillary thyroid cancer or a benign thyroid nodule (not recorded which). Some clones in this sample may be carry-over from other donors' samples. The CDR3 runs from the conserved cysteine through the conserved F or W. D genes are given only for firm matches. Only part of the rows carry a size: once, few, many, or a class if the clone is expanded.

J	size	D	V	DNA	CDR3
TRBJ2-7	once	TRBD1	TRBV5-1	TGCGCCAGCAGCTTGTCCAGGGGGCTTGAGCAGTACTTC	CASSLSRGLEQYF
TRBJ2-1	.	.	TRBV7-8	TGTGCCAGCAGCTTAGGTCTAGCGCGTTACAATGAGCAGTTCTTC	CASSLGLARYNEQFF
TRBJ1-1	.	.	TRBV12-3/TRBV12-4	TGCGCCAGCAACTTGTTGTACGTAATGAACACTGAAGCTTTCTTT	CASNLLYVMNTEAFF
TRBJ1-5	many	.	TRBV28	TGTGCCAGCAGTCCCGAATTAGGGGCTCAGCCCCAGCATTTT	CASSPELGAQPQHF
TRBJ1-2	medium-sized	.	TRBV6-1	TGTGCCAGCAGTGACCGCACAGGGTTGCATGGCTACACCTTC	CASSDRTGLHGYTF
TRBJ1-5	.	.	TRBV20-1	TGCAGTGCTAGAGTGCAGGTATATCAGCCCCAGCATTTT	CSARVQVYQPQHF
TRBJ2-3	many	TRBD2	TRBV7-9	TGTGCCAGCAGCTCGGGACTAGCGGGGGTCGCAGATACGCAGTATTTT	CASSSGLAGVADTQYF
TRBJ2-3	many	TRBD2	TRBV4-3	TGCGCCAGCAGCCATATAGCGGGGGCCGTCGTAGATACGCAGTATTTT	CASSHIAGAVVDTQYF
TRBJ2-2	many	.	TRBV7-7	TGTGCTAGCAGCCCTACCGGGGGAGCCGGGGAGCTGTTTTTT	CASSPTGGAGELFF
TRBJ2-3	.	.	TRBV6-1	TGTGCCAGCAGCCCTATACCAGGCTTGGCTGCAGATACGCAGTATTTT	CASSPIPGLAADTQYF
TRBJ2-5	.	TRBD2	TRBV7-2	TGTGCCAGCAGCTTGACTAGCGTGGTGTTGCATGGGACCCAGTACTTC	CASSLTSVVLHGTQYF
TRBJ2-7	few	TRBD1	TRBV12-3/TRBV12-4	TGTGCCAGCAGTTTGGCGACAGGGGCCTACGAGCAGTACTTC	CASSLATGAYEQYF
TRBJ2-1	.	.	TRBV20-1	TGCAGTGCTAGTCCGGAGGGCCGGTTTGATGAGCAGTTCTTC	CSASPEGRFDEQFF
TRBJ2-3	few	.	TRBV6-2/TRBV6-3	TGTGCCAGCAGCCGGGGGGATACGCAGTATTTT	CASSRGDTQYF
TRBJ2-7	.	TRBD1	TRBV2	TGTGCCAGCAGTTCAAGGACAGGGATCGGTTCTTCGGAGCAGTACTTC	CASSSRTGIGSSEQYF
TRBJ2-1	many	.	TRBV5-1	TGCGCCAGCAGCTACGGATTTTCGAGCTCCTACAATGAGCAGTTCTTC	CASSYGFSSSYNEQFF
TRBJ2-7	.	.	TRBV6-1	TGTGCCAGCAGTCTTCCCTCCCACAACAGGGTTAAAGCCGAGCAGTACTTC	CASSLPSHNRVKAEQYF
TRBJ1-1	many	.	TRBV7-9	TGTGCCAGCAGCTTATCAGTGAACACTGAAGCTTTCTTT	CASSLSVNTEAFF
TRBJ1-3	.	.	TRBV18	TGTGCCAGCTCAGCGGGGACGTCCCTGGGAAACACCACATATTTT	CASSAGTSLGNTTYF
TRBJ2-7	medium-sized	.	TRBV5-1	TGCGCCAGCAGCCTAAGGGACACTTTCTACGAGCAGTACTTC	CASSLRDTFYEQYF
TRBJ2-3	few	TRBD2	TRBV12-3/TRBV12-4	TGTGCCAGCAGCCGACTAGCGGGAGGAGGGACAGATACGCAGTATTTT	CASSRLAGGGTDTQYF
TRBJ1-5	medium-sized	.	TRBV28	TGTGCCAGCAGTTTATCCAGGAGAGGCAATCAGCCCCAGCATTTT	CASSLSRRGNQPQHF
TRBJ1-2	.	.	TRBV7-9	TGTGCCAGCAGCCCGACAGCAACTAACTATGGCTACACCTTC	CASSPTATNYGYTF
TRBJ1-6	medium-sized	.	TRBV20-1	TGCAGTGCTGGAGACAGCGGAAGCTCCTATAATTCACCCCTCCACTTT	CSAGDSGSSYNSPLHF
TRBJ1-1	.	.	TRBV24-1	TGTGCCACCAGGTCAGGGTTTCGTCCTGAAGCTTTCTTT	CATRSGFRPEAFF
TRBJ1-3	medium-sized	.	TRBV7-8	TGTGCCAGCAGCCAACGGGACTTCAGCCCTGGAAACACCATATATTTT	CASSQRDFSPGNTIYF
TRBJ2-7	few	.	TRBV7-2	TGTGCCAGCAGCCCTGGGGGGGCCATGTACGAGCAGTACTTC	CASSPGGAMYEQYF
TRBJ1-2	medium-sized	TRBD1	TRBV6-1	TGTGCCAGCCAGACGTCCGGGACAGGGGGCTACACCTTC	CASQTSGTGGYTF
TRBJ2-7	medium-sized	.	TRBV7-9	TGTGCCAGCAGCTTAGATGATAGCGGTCCCTACGAGCAGTACTTC	CASSLDDSGPYEQYF
TRBJ2-2	many	.	TRBV15	TGTGCCACCAGCACGGTGCGGGGCACCGGGGAGCTGTTTTTT	CATSTVRGTGELFF
TRBJ2-7	.	.	TRBV11-2	TGTGCCAGCAGATTCGGGACCAAAGGGCCCTACGAGCAGTACTTC	CASRFGTKGPYEQYF
TRBJ2-2	.	TRBD2	TRBV12-3/TRBV12-4	TGTGCCAGCAGTTTCCAAGCGGGGGGTTACACCGGGGAGCTGTTTTTT	CASSFQAGGYTGELFF
TRBJ1-6	medium-sized	.	TRBV20-1	TGCAGTGCTTATCCGGACAGCTATAATTCACCCCTCCACTTT	CSAYPDSYNSPLHF
TRBJ1-6	large	.	TRBV27	TGTGCCAGCAGTTTAGACCCGGGAGGAGGTTCACCCCTCCACTTT	CASSLDPGGGSPLHF
TRBJ2-7	.	TRBD1	TRBV11-2	TGTGCCAGCAAACCAGGGGGCGCCACCCCATACGAGCAGTACTTC	CASKPGGATPYEQYF
TRBJ1-2	few	.	TRBV20-1	TGCAGTGCTAGTCCGCTAGAGTATTCGGGTGGCTACACCTTC	CSASPLEYSGGYTF
TRBJ1-2	.	.	TRBV6-5	TGTGCCAGCAGTTACGCACGGACACCGAACTATGGCTACACCTTC	CASSYARTPNYGYTF
TRBJ1-1	many	.	TRBV4-3	TGCGCCAGCAGCCAAGAGGGCCAGTTTCGGAACACTGAAGCTTTCTTT	CASSQEGQFRNTEAFF
TRBJ2-3	.	TRBD2	TRBV12-3/TRBV12-4	TGTGCCAGCGGTATCCTTGCCGGGGGGTCTTGCACAGATACGCAGTATTTT	CASGILAGGSCTDTQYF
TRBJ2-3	medium-sized	TRBD1	TRBV6-1	TGTGCCAGCAGTCCCCGCACCCAGGGGGCAGATACGCAGTATTTT	CASSPRTQGADTQYF
TRBJ2-7	few	.	TRBV24-1	TGTGCCACAGGTGATCCACGGGGCAGATACGAGCAGTACTTC	CATGDPRGRYEQYF
TRBJ2-7	medium-sized	.	TRBV7-2	TGTGCCAGCAGCTTAGCGTCAGGGGGGGCCTACGAGCAGTACTTC	CASSLASGGAYEQYF
TRBJ2-1	.	.	TRBV5-8	TGTGCCAGCAGCTTGGCCGGTTGGAATGAGCAGTTCTTC	CASSLAGWNEQFF
TRBJ1-5	many	TRBD1	TRBV5-8	TGTGCCAGCAGCCAGGACAGGGGTAGCAATCAGCCCCAGCATTTT	CASSQDRGSNQPQHF
TRBJ1-5	.	.	TRBV5-1	TGCGCGAGCAGCTTGTCGGGAGACCAGCCGCCGCATTTT	CASSLSGDQPPHF
TRBJ2-2	.	TRBD1	TRBV24-1	TGTGCCACCAGTGATCTCAGGGGGCTGGATGGGGGACCTCATTATTTT	CATSDLRGLDGGPHYF
TRBJ2-3	.	.	TRBV6-1	TGTGCCAGCAGTGAAGCGCCGGGGGGCCGTACGCAGTATTTT	CASSEAPGGRTQYF
TRBJ2-3	.	.	TRBV7-2	TGTGCCAGCAGCTCGGGACTTTCGGGAGATACGCAGTATTTT	CASSSGLSGDTQYF
TRBJ1-2	.	.	TRBV6-5	TGTGCCAGCAGTTACGGCTCTACAAGTTTTAACTATGGCTACACCTTC	CASSYGSTSFNYGYTF
TRBJ1-5	.	TRBD1	TRBV2	TGTGCTAGCAATGACAGGGGCCTGGTGAAGCCCCAGCATTTT	CASNDRGLVKPQHF
TRBJ2-6	many	.	TRBV16	TGTGCCAGCAGCCAGAGGGCTTGGGCCTCTGGGGCCAACGTCCTGACTTTC	CASSQRAWASGANVLTF
TRBJ1-2	few	TRBD1	TRBV13	TGTGCCAGCAGCTCAAGAGGACCTAAAGAGGGGGCTTACTATGGCTACACCTTC	CASSSRGPKEGAYYGYTF
TRBJ1-2	.	.	TRBV2	TGTGCCAGCAGTGTAAAGGGAGGTGATGGCTACACCTTC	CASSVKGGDGYTF
TRBJ2-7	.	TRBD2	TRBV5-6	TGTGCCAGCAGCTTGGCCGGAAGCGGGAGGGCCTACGGCGAGCAGTACTTC	CASSLAGSGRAYGEQYF
TRBJ2-4	.	TRBD1	TRBV6-1	TGTGCCAGCAGGAGGACAGGGCCATCGGGAATTCAGTACTTC	CASRRTGPSGIQYF